This entry lists 14 T cell receptor beta chains sequenced from one sample in a study of T cells after yellow fever vaccination. Via MiXCR, TCRdb re-called the 5' RACE reads, giving one row per CDR3 protein. Counted here are 13,000 or so distinct CDR3 sequences, about 5.3% occurring once; the ten biggest clones make up around half. The source material was PBMCs, either bulk or a sorted T-cell subset (CD4+, CD8+, memory, or dextramer-sorted; not recorded which), sampled 45 days after the yellow fever booster vaccination. These TCRs come from a man aged 30 to 45 who received the YFV17D yellow fever vaccine.

This clonotype was detected ten times or more. The gene calls are TRBV29-1 and TRBJ1-1; 9 bases fit TRBD1. CDR1 is SQVTM, CDR2 ANQGSEA, per germline. The CDR3 length is 12 residues. The trim removed 7 bases at V and 5 bases at J, leaving 5 bases unmatched. The DNA of the CDR3 is TGCAGCGGCACCGGGACAGGGACTGAAGCTTTCTTT. Its translation: CSGTGTGTEAFF.

This clonotype appeared many times. The rearrangement links TRBV19 to TRBJ1-5; no firm D call. V was shortened by 11 bases and J by 2 bases, with 16 bases between the two germline ends. CDR1 LNHDA and CDR2 SQIVND come from the germline V gene (reference sequence). The length of the CDR3 is 14 residues. CDR3 region: CASTEWLGNQPQHF. In nucleotides, the CDR3 is TGTGCCTCGACGGAGTGGCTAGGCAATCAGCCCCAGCATTTT.

The table lists this clonotype with many counts. The chain recombines TRBV7-8 with TRBJ2-7, with 9 nucleotides matching TRBD1. V shed 1 base, J shed 3 bases, and the junction held 4 bases outside the gene matches. Germline CDR1 reads SGHVS; CDR2 reads FQNEAQ. This CDR3 is built from 15 residues. The CDR3 reads CASSLVTGGYYEQYF. The CDR3 DNA is TGTGCCAGCAGCTTAGTTACAGGGGGCTACTACGAGCAGTACTTC.

This clonotype was observed many times. The J gene is TRBJ2-2, the V gene TRBV20-1; TRBD2 is a possible D gene (6 bases). Trimming cost V 3 bases and J 4 bases, with 15 bases left between them. CDR3 length: 15 amino acids. The germline V gene has CDR1 DFQATT and CDR2 SNEGSKA (reference sequence). DNA for the CDR3: TGCAGTGCTAGGGGGCGGGAATCATTCACCGGGGAGCTGTTTTTT. Translating gives CSARGRESFTGELFF.

Concerning this clonotype: A much larger clone differs by one base, so this may be a read error. V usage is TRBV20-1 and J usage is TRBJ2-3; either TRBD1 or TRBD2 may supply D (5 bases each). The CDR3 sequence is 17 residues long. Germline V gives CDR1 DFQATT, CDR2 SNEGSKA (reference sequence). The CDR3 sequence: CCARSQGDPRGTDTQYF. The CDR3 region has the DNA TGCTGTGCTAGATCCCAGGGAGACCCCCGGGGCACAGATACGCAGTATTTT.

This clonotype was detected many times. V and J are TRBV27 and TRBJ2-7; 8 bases line up with TRBD2. CDR1 MNHEY and CDR2 SMNVEV come from the germline V gene (reference sequence). The J segment lost 7 bases and the V segment lost 6 bases, leaving 14 bases of the junction unmatched. There are 15 residues in the CDR3. CDR3 nucleotide sequence: TGTGCCAGCAGCCCTCTAGACGGGAGGGCGGGGGAGCAGTACTTC. Residues: CASSPLDGRAGEQYF.

At least ten counts were recorded for this clonotype. CDR3: CASTFTSGLPYEQYF. CDR3 nucleotides: TGTGCCAGCACCTTTACGTCCGGACTCCCTTACGAGCAGTACTTC. The chain carries TRBV6-5 and TRBJ2-7, with D possibly being TRBD2 (5 bases). Trimming took 7 bases from V and 4 from J, leaving 20 bases between them. This CDR3 has 15 amino acids. Germline CDR1 and CDR2: MNHEY and SVGAGI.

This clonotype was recorded at least ten times. This chain uses TRBV5-1 with TRBJ1-2; D ambiguous. The CDR3 is 15 amino acids. Trimming shortened V by 5 bases and J by 3 bases, and 17 bases separated the two germline ends. Germline loops: CDR1 SGHRS, CDR2 YFSETQ. CDR3 sequence reads: CASSLGRRGDYGYTF. The CDR3 nucleotides are TGCGCCAGCAGTTTAGGACGCCGGGGTGACTATGGCTACACCTTC. Full variable domain (outside the CDR3, taken from reference TRBV5-1 and TRBJ1-2): KAGVTQTPRYLIKTRGQQVTLSCSPISGHRSVSWYQQTPGQGLQFLFEYFSETQRNKGNFPGRFSGRQFSNSRSEMNVSTLELGDSALYLCASSLGRRGDYGYTFGSGTRLTVV.

This clonotype was seen at least ten times. The V call is TRBV6-1, the J call TRBJ2-3; TRBD1 matches 8 bases. Germline CDR1 MNHNS, CDR2 SASEGT. Losses at the gene ends were 3 bases for V and 4 bases for J; bases not matched to a gene: 3. The CDR3 extends over 14 amino acids. As DNA, the CDR3 is TGTGCCAGCAGTGAGGACAGGGTGGCAGATACGCAGTATTTT. It yields the protein CASSEDRVADTQYF.

This clonotype was seen repeatedly, ten times or more. The V call is TRBV7-9, the J call TRBJ2-1, with D perhaps matching TRBD1 (6 bases). The CDR3 runs 12 residues. Germline V gene data show CDR1 as SEHNR and CDR2 as FQNEAQ (reference sequence). For the CDR3, the DNA is TGTGCGACTTTTGGGGGCCTCAATGAGCAGTTCTTC. It is translated as CATFGGLNEQFF. Full variable domain (rest looked up from reference TRBV7-9 and TRBJ2-1): DTGVSQNPRHKITKRGQNVTFRCDPISEHNRLYWYRQTLGQGPEFLTYFQNEAQLEKSRLLSDRFSAERPKGSFSTLEIQRTEQGDSAMYLCATFGGLNEQFFGPGTRLTVL.

This clonotype occurred many times. The V and J genes are TRBV20-1 and TRBJ2-2; D might be TRBD1 (6 bases). The germline V gene encodes CDR1 DFQATT and CDR2 SNEGSKA (reference sequence). CDR3 size: 16 residues. The ends were cut back, 4 bases at V and 3 bases at J, with 18 bases in the middle. CDR3 sequence reads: CSATKIRDTHTGELFF. The DNA of the CDR3 is TGCAGTGCTACCAAAATCCGGGACACTCACACCGGGGAGCTGTTTTTT.

This clonotype was detected ten times or more. The chain links TRBV5-1 to TRBJ2-3; no firm D call. The CDR3 is made up of 14 amino acids. The V end was cut by 7 bases, the J end by 6 bases, with 18 bases between. CDR1 SGHRS and CDR2 YFSETQ come from the germline V gene. Here the CDR3 reads CASPASPRRDTQYF. In DNA form, the CDR3 reads TGCGCCAGCCCAGCATCCCCTCGCAGGGATACGCAGTATTTT.

This clonotype was seen repeatedly, ten times or more. This chain connects TRBV20-1 to TRBJ2-4, with TRBD1 identical over 12 bases. This CDR3 has 16 amino acids. The trim removed 7 bases at V and 1 base at J, leaving 8 bases unmatched. CDR1 and CDR2 (germline): DFQATT, SNEGSKA (reference sequence). The CDR3 reads CSVPGQGALAKNIQYF. CDR3 bases: TGCAGTGTTCCGGGACAGGGGGCGCTGGCCAAAAACATTCAGTACTTC.

This clonotype was observed many times. The chain couples TRBV7-3 to TRBJ2-5, with 9 bases lining up with TRBD2. This CDR3 comprises 16 residues. V dropped 2 bases and J dropped 4; count of bases not matched to a gene: 8. Germline loops: CDR1 SGHTA, CDR2 FQGTGA. The CDR3 protein is CASSLLGGRAGETQYF. The CDR3 region has the DNA TGTGCCAGCAGCTTATTAGGCGGGAGGGCGGGAGAGACCCAGTACTTC. The full variable domain, its missing parts supplied by reference TRBV7-3 and TRBJ2-5, is GAGVSQTPSNKVTEKGKYVELRCDPISGHTALYWYRQSLGQGPEFLIYFQGTGAADDSGLPNDRFFAVRPEGSVSTLKIQRTERGDSAVYLCASSLLGGRAGETQYFGPGTRLLVL.